The T cell receptor beta chain described here comes from a study of spatial heterogeneity in lung cancer. TCRdb recomputed calls from the 5' RACE reads with MiXCR, one row per CDR3 protein. The repertoire has over 90,000 distinct CDR3 sequences, approximately 8.9% of them found once; the top ten carry 6% to 7.5%. Trimming removed 4 bases from V and 6 bases from J, with 10 bases in between. Germline CDR1 is SQVTM and CDR2 is ANQGSEA. The CDR3 totals 11 residues. Regarding time point: sample taken at primary tumor resection. Sequencing was performed on whole RNA extracted from tumor and nontumor lung tissue, or from frozen PBMC, and the material was left unsorted.

This material consisted of PBMCs, taken at surgery. The chain employs TRBV29-1 and TRBJ2-7; D is uncertain. The receptor was isolated from a male donor with early-stage non-small cell lung cancer. CDR3 DNA: TGCAGCGTTGGGGCCGCTGGCGAGCAGTACTTC. Encoded protein: CSVGAAGEQYF.